The 21 T cell receptor beta chains listed next were all sequenced from one sample in a study of blood T cell repertoires in COVID-19. Using immunoSEQ multiplex PCR, the repertoire was profiled, and TCRdb retains in-frame clones only, with some absent. The table includes a few hundred thousand clones, approximately 86% detected once. The specimen sequenced was peripheral blood. The source is a man aged 18 to 29 with active or convalescent COVID-19.

This chain joins TRBV30 and TRBJ1-6; tentative D call: TRBD1 (5 bases). Trimming removed 6 bases at V and 8 bases at J, with 14 bases between. CDR1 and CDR2 from the germline V gene are GTSNPN and SVGIG (reference sequence). CDR3 length: 13 amino acids. The CDR3 region is CACADSFDSPLHF. Written as DNA, the CDR3 is TGTGCCTGTGCCGACAGCTTCGATTCACCCCTCCACTTT.

This clone has just one count. This chain joins TRBV7-2 and TRBJ2-1; 8 nucleotides align to TRBD2. The CDR3 runs to 15 residues. Trimming cost V 5 bases and J 8 bases; bases outside gene matches: 11. The germline gives CDR1 SGHTA, CDR2 FQGNSA. As DNA, the CDR3 is TGTGCCAGCAGCCCATCTCCTCGGGGGGGATATGAGCAGTTCTTC. It translates to CASSPSPRGGYEQFF.

This clone was seen more than once but under ten times. The chain combines TRBV4-1 with TRBJ2-2, with TRBD2 identical over 11 bases. From germline, CDR1 is MGHRA and CDR2 YSYEKL. The V segment lost 1 base and the J segment 2 bases; nucleotides outside the gene matches: 6. CDR3 length equals 18 residues. Here the CDR3 DNA reads TGCGCCAGCAGCCAAGTTCCTAGCGGGAGGTTTAACACCGGGGAGCTGTTTTTT. As protein: CASSQVPSGRFNTGELFF.

Here the CDR3 DNA reads TGCGCCAGCAGCTTGGATGCTAGCGGGGCCGGGGAGCTGTTTTTT. Translation: CASSLDASGAGELFF. V and J are TRBV5-1 and TRBJ2-2, with 9 bases fitting TRBD2. J was trimmed by 6 bases and V by 0 bases; bases with no gene match: 3. From germline, CDR1 is SGHRS and CDR2 YFSETQ. The CDR3 has 15 amino acids.

The rearrangement joins TRBV6-5 to TRBJ2-7; D might be TRBD1 (5 bases). Per the germline V gene, CDR1 is MNHEY and CDR2 is SVGAGI. V was clipped by 8 bases and J by 8 bases, with 16 bases between them. CDR3 length: 12 amino acids. The CDR3 nucleotides are TGTGCCAGCCATGGACACCTCTATCAGCAGTACTTC. Protein: CASHGHLYQQYF.

The J gene is TRBJ2-2, the V gene TRBV3-1 (or the pseudogene TRBV3-2); D is undetermined. CDR1 is LGHDT, CDR2 YNNKEL, per germline (reference sequence). V was pared by 4 bases and J by 5 bases, with 14 bases between. The CDR3 contains 15 residues. For the CDR3, the DNA is TGTGCCAGCAGCCCTCTGAGCGCAGCAACCGGGGAGCTGTTTTTT. This gives the protein CASSPLSAATGELFF.

This clone was counted a single time. This chain joins TRBV12-5 and TRBJ2-3, with no clear D. The V end lost 6 bases, the J end lost 1 base, and 8 bases lay between the germline ends. Germline CDR1 is LGHNT and CDR2 is FRNRAP. This CDR3 contains 13 residues. DNA for the CDR3: TGTGCTAGTGGGGGCATGCGCACAGATACGCAGTATTTT. It yields the protein CASGGMRTDTQYF.

V usage is TRBV9 and J usage is TRBJ2-3; D remains unclear. The CDR3 is 12 residues long. Trimming pared 4 bases from V and 6 bases from J, leaving 9 bases between. Looked up from germline, CDR1 is SGDLS and CDR2 is YYNGEE. CDR3 nucleotides: TGTGCCAGCAGCCTTTTTTTGGATACGCAGTATTTT. Protein sequence: CASSLFLDTQYF.

The V gene is TRBV29-1, the J gene TRBJ1-1; D uncertain. CDR1 and CDR2 from the germline V gene are SQVTM and ANQGSEA. V was shortened by 8 bases and J by 6 bases, with 13 bases between the two germline ends. The CDR3 has 11 residues. The CDR3 protein is CSSADGAEAFF. The CDR3 DNA is TGCAGCTCAGCGGATGGGGCTGAAGCTTTCTTT.

This chain links TRBV10-3 with TRBJ2-1; 7 bases align to TRBD1. V lost 9 bases and J lost 8; bases outside the gene matches: 4. This CDR3 comprises 11 residues. Germline V CDR1 and CDR2: ENHRY, SYGVKD. CDR3 amino acids: CAISQGYEQFF. For the CDR3, the DNA is TGTGCCATTTCACAGGGGTATGAGCAGTTCTTC.

This clone appeared a few times. This rearrangement joins TRBV12-5 to TRBJ1-6; 9 nucleotides match TRBD1. Per the germline V gene, CDR1 is LGHNT and CDR2 is FRNRAP. The length of the CDR3 is 21 residues. J lost 8 bases, V lost 1 base, and 21 bases had no gene match. In nucleotides, the CDR3 is TGTGCTAGTGGTTTGGAACCCCCGCCCTACCACCGGACAGGGGATTATTCACCCCTCCACTTT. Its protein product is CASGLEPPPYHRTGDYSPLHF.

This clone was detected once. This sample includes further DNA sequences coding for the same CDR3. CDR3 amino acids: CASSLGQLYGYTF. CDR3 nucleotides: TGTGCCAGCAGTTTAGGACAGCTTTATGGCTACACCTTC. The V and J genes are TRBV12-3 or TRBV12-4 and TRBJ1-2, with TRBD1 as a possible D gene (5 bases). V lost 1 base, J lost 5 bases, and 8 bases lay in between. The CDR3 is 13 amino acids.

The rearrangement links TRBV24-1 to TRBJ2-3; 10 bases agree with TRBD2. Germline CDR1 is KGHDR and CDR2 is SFDVKD. CDR3 length: 16 amino acids. V shed 3 bases and J 3 bases; nucleotides not matched to a gene: 5. CDR3 amino acids: CATSDSGRASTDTQYF. DNA of the CDR3: TGTGCCACCAGTGATAGCGGGAGGGCCAGTACAGATACGCAGTATTTT.

The chain couples TRBV5-5 to TRBJ2-5, with TRBD2 as a possible D gene (6 bases). The germline CDR1 and CDR2 sequences are SGHKS and YYEKEE (reference sequence). There are 16 residues in the CDR3. V lost 1 base to trimming and J lost 2 bases, with 15 bases between them. In DNA form, the CDR3 reads TGTGCCAGCAGCTTGTACGGGCGGGGTACGCAAGAGACCCAGTACTTC. This translates into CASSLYGRGTQETQYF.

The chain combines TRBV7-8 with TRBJ2-3; D remains ambiguous. CDR1 SGHVS and CDR2 FQNEAQ come from the germline V gene. Trimming stripped 1 base from V and 3 bases from J, with 5 bases between. CDR3 size: 13 residues. CDR3 protein: CASSLVETDTQYF. The CDR3 DNA reads TGTGCCAGCAGCTTAGTTGAGACAGATACGCAGTATTTT.

This chain uses TRBV27 with TRBJ2-3; 8 bases are a match to TRBD2. CDR3 length equals 14 residues. The junction had 5 bases not matched to a gene; V was cut back by 5 bases and J by 4 bases. Germline CDR1 and CDR2: MNHEY and SMNVEV (reference sequence). In DNA, the CDR3 is TGTGCCAGCAGTGTCCGGGAGGGATCAGATACGCAGTATTTT. Protein sequence: CASSVREGSDTQYF.

J is TRBJ2-5 and V is TRBV7-2; 8 positions agree with TRBD2. The CDR3 is made up of 15 amino acids. Unmatched junction bases numbered 2, after V lost 2 bases and J lost 0 bases. CDR1 is SGHTA and CDR2 is FQGNSA in the germline V gene. The CDR3 spells CASSLQAGDQETQYF. In DNA, the CDR3 is TGTGCCAGCAGCTTACAAGCGGGGGACCAAGAGACCCAGTACTTC.

The genes are TRBV19 and TRBJ1-5; possibly TRBD1 for D (5 bases). The germline V gene encodes CDR1 LNHDA and CDR2 SQIVND (reference sequence). V was pared by 5 bases and J by 5 bases, with 16 bases between. This CDR3 is 15 amino acids long. CDR3 bases: TGTGCCAGTAGTCCTGTGCGGGGGGGTTATCAGCCCCAGCATTTT. Protein: CASSPVRGGYQPQHF.

The V call is TRBV7-8, the J call TRBJ1-5; perhaps TRBD1 as D (5 bases). V lost 2 bases, J lost 6 bases, and 11 bases lay in between. The CDR3 sequence is 14 residues long. Germline V gene lookup returns CDR1 SGHVS and CDR2 FQNEAQ. Here the CDR3 DNA reads TGTGCCAGCAGCTTATTTGGGGCGGCTCAGCCCCAGCATTTT. It yields the protein CASSLFGAAQPQHF.

The genes are TRBV18 and TRBJ1-5; D possibly corresponds to TRBD1 (6 bases). The CDR3 runs 15 residues. Germline V gene data show CDR1 as KGHSH and CDR2 as LQKENI. V lost 1 base and J 11 bases, leaving 18 bases between the germline ends. CDR3 DNA sequence: TGTGCCAGCTCACCACAGGACAGAAACGTTAGGACCCAGCATTTT. Its protein product is CASSPQDRNVRTQHF.

This sequence joins TRBV11-2 and TRBJ2-3; TRBD1 aligns across 8 bases. After removal of 1 base from V and 5 bases from J, the junction contained 5 bases not matched to a gene. The CDR3 contains 15 residues. CDR1 SGHAT and CDR2 FQNNGV come from the germline V gene. This CDR3 is CASSLVQGAIDTQYF. In DNA, the CDR3 is TGTGCCAGCAGCTTAGTGCAGGGGGCAATAGATACGCAGTATTTT.